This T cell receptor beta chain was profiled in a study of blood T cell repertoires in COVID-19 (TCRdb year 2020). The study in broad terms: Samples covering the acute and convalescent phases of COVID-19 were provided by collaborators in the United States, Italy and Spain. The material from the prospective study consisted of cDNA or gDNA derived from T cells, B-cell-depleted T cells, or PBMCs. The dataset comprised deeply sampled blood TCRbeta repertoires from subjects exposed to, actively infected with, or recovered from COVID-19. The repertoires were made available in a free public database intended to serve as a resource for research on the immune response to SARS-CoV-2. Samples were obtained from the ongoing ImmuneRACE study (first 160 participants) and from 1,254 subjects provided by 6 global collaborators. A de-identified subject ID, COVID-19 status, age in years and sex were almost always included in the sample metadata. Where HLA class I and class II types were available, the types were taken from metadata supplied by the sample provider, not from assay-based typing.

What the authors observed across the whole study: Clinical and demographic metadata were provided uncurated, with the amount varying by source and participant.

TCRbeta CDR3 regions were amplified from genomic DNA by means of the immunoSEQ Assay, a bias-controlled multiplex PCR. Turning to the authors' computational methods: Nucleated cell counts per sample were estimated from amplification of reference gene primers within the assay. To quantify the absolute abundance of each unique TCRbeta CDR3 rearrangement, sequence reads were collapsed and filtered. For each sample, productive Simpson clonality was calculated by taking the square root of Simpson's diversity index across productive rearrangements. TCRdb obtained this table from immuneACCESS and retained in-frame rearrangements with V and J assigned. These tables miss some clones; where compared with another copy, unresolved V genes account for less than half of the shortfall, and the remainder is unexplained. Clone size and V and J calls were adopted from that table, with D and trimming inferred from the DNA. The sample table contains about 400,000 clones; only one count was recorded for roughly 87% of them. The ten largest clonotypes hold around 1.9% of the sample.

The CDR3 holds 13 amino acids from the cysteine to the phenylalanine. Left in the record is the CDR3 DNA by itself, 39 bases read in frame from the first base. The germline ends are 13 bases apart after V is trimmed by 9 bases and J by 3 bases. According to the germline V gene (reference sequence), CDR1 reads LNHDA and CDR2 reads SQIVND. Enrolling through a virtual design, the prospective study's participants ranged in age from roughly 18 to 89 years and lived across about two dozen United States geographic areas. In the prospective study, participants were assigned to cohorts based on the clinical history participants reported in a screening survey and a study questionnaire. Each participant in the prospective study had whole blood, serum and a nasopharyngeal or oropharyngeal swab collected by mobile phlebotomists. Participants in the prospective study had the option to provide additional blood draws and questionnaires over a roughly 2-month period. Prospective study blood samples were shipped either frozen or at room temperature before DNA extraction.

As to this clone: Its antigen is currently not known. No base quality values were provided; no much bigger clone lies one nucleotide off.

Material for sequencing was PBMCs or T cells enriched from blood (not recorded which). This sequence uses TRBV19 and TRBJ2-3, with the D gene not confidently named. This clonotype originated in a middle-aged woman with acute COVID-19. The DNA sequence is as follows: TGTGCCAGCACCCTCCCGGGTACAGATACGCAGTATTTT. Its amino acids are CASTLPGTDTQYF.